The 13 T cell receptor beta chains given below trace back to one sample, sequenced in a study of cytomegalovirus exposure and HLA in healthy donors. The primer mix had 60 Vbeta and 13 Jbeta primers. This table comes from immunoSEQ multiplex PCR, and its TCRdb copy is limited to in-frame clones, with some not included. Among some 110,000 clones listed, approximately 74% were seen once. Sequenced: PBMCs. These receptors all stem from a woman in her forties or fifties in good health and CMV-seropositive.

The genes are TRBV2 and TRBJ1-5, with D unresolved. The CDR3 is 14 amino acids. Germline assignment: CDR1 SNHLY and CDR2 FYNNEI. V lost 4 bases, J lost 0 bases, and 7 bases lay in between. CDR3 protein: CASSGGGSNQPQHF. The CDR3 DNA reads as TGTGCCAGCAGTGGGGGAGGTAGCAATCAGCCCCAGCATTTT.

This chain uses TRBV5-8 with TRBJ2-7; 8 positions agree with TRBD1. The CDR3 loop spans 16 amino acids. Unmatched junction bases numbered 14, after V lost 4 bases and J lost 5 bases. The germline gives CDR1 SGHTS, CDR2 YDEGEE. The CDR3 reads CASSGARAGGSNEQYF. CDR3 nucleotides: TGTGCCAGCAGCGGGGCTCGGGCAGGGGGCTCTAACGAGCAGTACTTC.

This rearrangement joins TRBV7-2 to TRBJ1-5; D unresolved. The V end lost 5 bases, the J end lost 3 bases, and 20 bases lay between the germline ends. Germline CDR1 is SGHTA and CDR2 is FQGNSA. The CDR3 length is 17 residues. The CDR3 DNA is TGTGCCAGCAGCCCCACCGCGGTAACCATCGACAATCAGCCCCAGCATTTT. Protein product: CASSPTAVTIDNQPQHF.

This clone was recorded once. The rearrangement links TRBV18 to TRBJ1-5; maybe TRBD1 (6 bases). Trimming took off 0 bases at V and 7 bases at J, with 13 bases between the two ends. The germline gives CDR1 KGHSH, CDR2 LQKENI. The CDR3 covers 15 residues. The CDR3 loop is CASSPPAGEDQPQHF. The CDR3 bases are TGTGCCAGCTCACCACCGGCAGGGGAAGACCAGCCCCAGCATTTT.

The rearrangement joins TRBV30 to TRBJ1-1, with 7 bases matching TRBD1. V was clipped by 1 base and J by 4 bases; unmatched bases: 6. The germline V gene has CDR1 GTSNPN and CDR2 SVGIG (reference sequence). The CDR3 spans 14 residues. CDR3: CAWSGTGVGTEAFF. The CDR3 coding sequence is TGTGCCTGGAGTGGAACAGGGGTGGGCACTGAAGCTTTCTTT.

Notes on this clone: Other nucleotide sequences from this sample produce the same CDR3. This chain connects TRBV2 to TRBJ1-1; 7 bases line up with TRBD1. The germline V gene has CDR1 SNHLY and CDR2 FYNNEI. The CDR3 totals 13 residues. The junction had 1 base not matched to a gene; V was cut back by 5 bases and J by 1 base. CDR3 sequence reads: CASSRQGNTEAFF. The CDR3 DNA follows: TGTGCCAGCAGTCGACAGGGGAACACTGAAGCTTTCTTT.

The chain has TRBV7-2 and TRBJ1-5, with no clear D. CDR3 length: 12 amino acids. Germline V lookup: CDR1 SGHTA, CDR2 FQGNSA. V lost 5 bases, J lost 10 bases, and 12 bases lay in between. The CDR3 sequence: CASSRPGFPQHF. CDR3 coding DNA: TGTGCCAGCAGCCGGCCGGGTTTTCCCCAGCATTTT.

The chain joins TRBV28 to TRBJ1-1, with TRBD1 matching over 8 bases. V lost 5 bases to trimming and J lost 6 bases; unmatched junction nucleotides: 8. Germline CDR1 is MDHEN and CDR2 is SYDVKM. This CDR3 has 14 amino acids. The DNA of the CDR3 is TGTGCCAGCAGTGTTCACAGGGGGTCATCTGAAGCTTTCTTT. It is translated as CASSVHRGSSEAFF.

In its sample, this clone was seen a few times. This sample also contains other DNA sequences that code for the same CDR3. The chain links TRBV18 to TRBJ2-1; 8 bases match TRBD2. This CDR3 comprises 15 residues. After removal of 2 bases from V and 0 bases from J, the junction contained 0 bases not matched to a gene. CDR1 is KGHSH and CDR2 is LQKENI in the germline V gene. The DNA of the CDR3 is TGTGCCAGCTCACCAGGACTAGCCTCCTACAATGAGCAGTTCTTC. Encoded protein: CASSPGLASYNEQFF.

The chain employs TRBV18 and TRBJ2-7; D perhaps matches TRBD2 (6 bases). Trimming stripped 0 bases from V and 6 bases from J, with 9 bases between. There are 13 residues in the CDR3. Germline lookup yields CDR1 KGHSH and CDR2 LQKENI. The CDR3 sequence: CASSPPLASEQYF. The DNA of the CDR3 is TGTGCCAGCTCACCACCACTAGCTAGCGAGCAGTACTTC.

The chain carries TRBV7-2 and TRBJ2-3, with 7 bases aligning to TRBD2. V gave up 1 base and J gave up 0 bases; unmatched junction bases: 10. This CDR3 spans 18 amino acids. Per the germline V gene, CDR1 is SGHTA and CDR2 is FQGNSA. CDR3 protein: CASSLGPPSGASTDTQYF. CDR3 nucleotides: TGTGCCAGCAGCTTAGGCCCGCCTAGCGGAGCCAGCACAGATACGCAGTATTTT.

The gene calls are TRBV27 and TRBJ2-1, with 12 bases identical to TRBD2. V lost 11 bases to trimming and J lost 7 bases; unmatched junction nucleotides: 6. This CDR3 spans 13 amino acids. Germline V gene lookup returns CDR1 MNHEY and CDR2 SMNVEV (reference sequence). The CDR3 reads CASSGRASNEQFF. For the CDR3, the DNA is TGTGCCTCTAGCGGGAGGGCCAGTAATGAGCAGTTCTTC.

This clone was seen only a few times. The chain links TRBV5-5 to TRBJ1-2; D gene unclear. The V and J ends lost 4 bases and 2 bases respectively, with 6 bases between them. The CDR3 has 12 residues. Germline loops: CDR1 SGHKS, CDR2 YYEKEE (reference sequence). The CDR3 DNA follows: TGTGCCAGCAGCAGAGAAAACTATGGCTACACCTTC. It specifies CASSRENYGYTF.